The 3 T cell receptor beta chains given below trace back to one sample, sequenced in a study of cytomegalovirus exposure and HLA in healthy donors. The primer mix had 60 Vbeta and 13 Jbeta primers. Data came from immunoSEQ multiplex PCR; TCRdb stores just in-frame clones and leaves some out. In the table there are roughly 130,000 clones, just over 70% of which are singletons. Sequencing used PBMCs. These receptor sequences come from a woman aged 60 to 75 in good health and CMV-seropositive.

This clone was recorded a few times. This sequence joins TRBV23-1 and TRBJ1-1; 7 bases map to TRBD1. TRBV23-1 is an ORF; its function is uncertain. This CDR3 contains 17 residues. Trimming removed 2 bases from V and 0 bases from J; junction bases left unmatched: 9. This chain's CDR3 is CASSQPWTGIMNTEAFF. The CDR3 DNA follows: TGCGCCAGCAGTCAACCTTGGACAGGAATTATGAACACTGAAGCTTTCTTT.

The chain combines TRBV4-1 with TRBJ1-4; D is ambiguous. V gave up 0 bases and J gave up 5 bases, with 13 bases separating them. The CDR3 covers 16 residues. The germline V gene has CDR1 MGHRA and CDR2 YSYEKL. The CDR3 bases are TGCGCCAGCAGCCAAGAAACGGGAACCAAAAATGAAAAACTGTTTTTT. Amino acids: CASSQETGTKNEKLFF.

The chain is built from TRBV27 and TRBJ2-7, with 7 bases fitting TRBD2. V was clipped by 3 bases and J by 8 bases; unmatched bases: 13. The V gene's germline CDR1 is MNHEY and CDR2 SMNVEV (reference sequence). This CDR3 comprises 15 residues. The CDR3 loop reads CASSLGGAMTGQQYF. Written as DNA, the CDR3 is TGTGCCAGCAGTTTGGGAGGGGCGATGACTGGCCAGCAGTACTTC.